The entry that follows covers one T cell receptor (beta chain) sequence. The antigen is undetermined. Germline values: CDR1 SGHVS, CDR2 FNYEAQ. Trimming left V 4 bases short and J 3 bases short, with 7 bases between. The CDR3 is 13 amino acids. Blood was sampled at baseline, cycle 4 day 1, and cycle 7 day 1. The data were produced by immunoSEQ multiplex PCR, yet TCRdb's version contains in-frame clones alone and is incomplete. This sample yields 42,000 or so clones, of which roughly 90% are seen a single time; approximately 0.62% belongs to the top ten. This specimen belongs to a study of OX40 agonist ivuxolimab in advanced cancers. Overall study context: The treatment was a fully human IgG2 OX40 agonist, ivuxolimab. Study results and caveats: A proportion of nonresponders additionally exhibited low normalized T-cell clonal expansion. By week 6 at 0.1 to 3.0 mg/kg, blood CD4+ and CD8+ T cells had expanded clonally.

The specimen comprised CD4+ or CD8+ T cells sorted from blood, sampled in a trial of the OX40 agonist ivuxolimab. The TCR comes from an adult with an advanced solid tumor such as melanoma, head and neck, liver or kidney cancer. The chain has TRBV7-6 and TRBJ1-5, with D uncertain. The CDR3 nucleotides read TGTGCCAGCAGCTATGGGATCAATCAGCCCCAGCATTTT. Its translation is CASSYGINQPQHF.